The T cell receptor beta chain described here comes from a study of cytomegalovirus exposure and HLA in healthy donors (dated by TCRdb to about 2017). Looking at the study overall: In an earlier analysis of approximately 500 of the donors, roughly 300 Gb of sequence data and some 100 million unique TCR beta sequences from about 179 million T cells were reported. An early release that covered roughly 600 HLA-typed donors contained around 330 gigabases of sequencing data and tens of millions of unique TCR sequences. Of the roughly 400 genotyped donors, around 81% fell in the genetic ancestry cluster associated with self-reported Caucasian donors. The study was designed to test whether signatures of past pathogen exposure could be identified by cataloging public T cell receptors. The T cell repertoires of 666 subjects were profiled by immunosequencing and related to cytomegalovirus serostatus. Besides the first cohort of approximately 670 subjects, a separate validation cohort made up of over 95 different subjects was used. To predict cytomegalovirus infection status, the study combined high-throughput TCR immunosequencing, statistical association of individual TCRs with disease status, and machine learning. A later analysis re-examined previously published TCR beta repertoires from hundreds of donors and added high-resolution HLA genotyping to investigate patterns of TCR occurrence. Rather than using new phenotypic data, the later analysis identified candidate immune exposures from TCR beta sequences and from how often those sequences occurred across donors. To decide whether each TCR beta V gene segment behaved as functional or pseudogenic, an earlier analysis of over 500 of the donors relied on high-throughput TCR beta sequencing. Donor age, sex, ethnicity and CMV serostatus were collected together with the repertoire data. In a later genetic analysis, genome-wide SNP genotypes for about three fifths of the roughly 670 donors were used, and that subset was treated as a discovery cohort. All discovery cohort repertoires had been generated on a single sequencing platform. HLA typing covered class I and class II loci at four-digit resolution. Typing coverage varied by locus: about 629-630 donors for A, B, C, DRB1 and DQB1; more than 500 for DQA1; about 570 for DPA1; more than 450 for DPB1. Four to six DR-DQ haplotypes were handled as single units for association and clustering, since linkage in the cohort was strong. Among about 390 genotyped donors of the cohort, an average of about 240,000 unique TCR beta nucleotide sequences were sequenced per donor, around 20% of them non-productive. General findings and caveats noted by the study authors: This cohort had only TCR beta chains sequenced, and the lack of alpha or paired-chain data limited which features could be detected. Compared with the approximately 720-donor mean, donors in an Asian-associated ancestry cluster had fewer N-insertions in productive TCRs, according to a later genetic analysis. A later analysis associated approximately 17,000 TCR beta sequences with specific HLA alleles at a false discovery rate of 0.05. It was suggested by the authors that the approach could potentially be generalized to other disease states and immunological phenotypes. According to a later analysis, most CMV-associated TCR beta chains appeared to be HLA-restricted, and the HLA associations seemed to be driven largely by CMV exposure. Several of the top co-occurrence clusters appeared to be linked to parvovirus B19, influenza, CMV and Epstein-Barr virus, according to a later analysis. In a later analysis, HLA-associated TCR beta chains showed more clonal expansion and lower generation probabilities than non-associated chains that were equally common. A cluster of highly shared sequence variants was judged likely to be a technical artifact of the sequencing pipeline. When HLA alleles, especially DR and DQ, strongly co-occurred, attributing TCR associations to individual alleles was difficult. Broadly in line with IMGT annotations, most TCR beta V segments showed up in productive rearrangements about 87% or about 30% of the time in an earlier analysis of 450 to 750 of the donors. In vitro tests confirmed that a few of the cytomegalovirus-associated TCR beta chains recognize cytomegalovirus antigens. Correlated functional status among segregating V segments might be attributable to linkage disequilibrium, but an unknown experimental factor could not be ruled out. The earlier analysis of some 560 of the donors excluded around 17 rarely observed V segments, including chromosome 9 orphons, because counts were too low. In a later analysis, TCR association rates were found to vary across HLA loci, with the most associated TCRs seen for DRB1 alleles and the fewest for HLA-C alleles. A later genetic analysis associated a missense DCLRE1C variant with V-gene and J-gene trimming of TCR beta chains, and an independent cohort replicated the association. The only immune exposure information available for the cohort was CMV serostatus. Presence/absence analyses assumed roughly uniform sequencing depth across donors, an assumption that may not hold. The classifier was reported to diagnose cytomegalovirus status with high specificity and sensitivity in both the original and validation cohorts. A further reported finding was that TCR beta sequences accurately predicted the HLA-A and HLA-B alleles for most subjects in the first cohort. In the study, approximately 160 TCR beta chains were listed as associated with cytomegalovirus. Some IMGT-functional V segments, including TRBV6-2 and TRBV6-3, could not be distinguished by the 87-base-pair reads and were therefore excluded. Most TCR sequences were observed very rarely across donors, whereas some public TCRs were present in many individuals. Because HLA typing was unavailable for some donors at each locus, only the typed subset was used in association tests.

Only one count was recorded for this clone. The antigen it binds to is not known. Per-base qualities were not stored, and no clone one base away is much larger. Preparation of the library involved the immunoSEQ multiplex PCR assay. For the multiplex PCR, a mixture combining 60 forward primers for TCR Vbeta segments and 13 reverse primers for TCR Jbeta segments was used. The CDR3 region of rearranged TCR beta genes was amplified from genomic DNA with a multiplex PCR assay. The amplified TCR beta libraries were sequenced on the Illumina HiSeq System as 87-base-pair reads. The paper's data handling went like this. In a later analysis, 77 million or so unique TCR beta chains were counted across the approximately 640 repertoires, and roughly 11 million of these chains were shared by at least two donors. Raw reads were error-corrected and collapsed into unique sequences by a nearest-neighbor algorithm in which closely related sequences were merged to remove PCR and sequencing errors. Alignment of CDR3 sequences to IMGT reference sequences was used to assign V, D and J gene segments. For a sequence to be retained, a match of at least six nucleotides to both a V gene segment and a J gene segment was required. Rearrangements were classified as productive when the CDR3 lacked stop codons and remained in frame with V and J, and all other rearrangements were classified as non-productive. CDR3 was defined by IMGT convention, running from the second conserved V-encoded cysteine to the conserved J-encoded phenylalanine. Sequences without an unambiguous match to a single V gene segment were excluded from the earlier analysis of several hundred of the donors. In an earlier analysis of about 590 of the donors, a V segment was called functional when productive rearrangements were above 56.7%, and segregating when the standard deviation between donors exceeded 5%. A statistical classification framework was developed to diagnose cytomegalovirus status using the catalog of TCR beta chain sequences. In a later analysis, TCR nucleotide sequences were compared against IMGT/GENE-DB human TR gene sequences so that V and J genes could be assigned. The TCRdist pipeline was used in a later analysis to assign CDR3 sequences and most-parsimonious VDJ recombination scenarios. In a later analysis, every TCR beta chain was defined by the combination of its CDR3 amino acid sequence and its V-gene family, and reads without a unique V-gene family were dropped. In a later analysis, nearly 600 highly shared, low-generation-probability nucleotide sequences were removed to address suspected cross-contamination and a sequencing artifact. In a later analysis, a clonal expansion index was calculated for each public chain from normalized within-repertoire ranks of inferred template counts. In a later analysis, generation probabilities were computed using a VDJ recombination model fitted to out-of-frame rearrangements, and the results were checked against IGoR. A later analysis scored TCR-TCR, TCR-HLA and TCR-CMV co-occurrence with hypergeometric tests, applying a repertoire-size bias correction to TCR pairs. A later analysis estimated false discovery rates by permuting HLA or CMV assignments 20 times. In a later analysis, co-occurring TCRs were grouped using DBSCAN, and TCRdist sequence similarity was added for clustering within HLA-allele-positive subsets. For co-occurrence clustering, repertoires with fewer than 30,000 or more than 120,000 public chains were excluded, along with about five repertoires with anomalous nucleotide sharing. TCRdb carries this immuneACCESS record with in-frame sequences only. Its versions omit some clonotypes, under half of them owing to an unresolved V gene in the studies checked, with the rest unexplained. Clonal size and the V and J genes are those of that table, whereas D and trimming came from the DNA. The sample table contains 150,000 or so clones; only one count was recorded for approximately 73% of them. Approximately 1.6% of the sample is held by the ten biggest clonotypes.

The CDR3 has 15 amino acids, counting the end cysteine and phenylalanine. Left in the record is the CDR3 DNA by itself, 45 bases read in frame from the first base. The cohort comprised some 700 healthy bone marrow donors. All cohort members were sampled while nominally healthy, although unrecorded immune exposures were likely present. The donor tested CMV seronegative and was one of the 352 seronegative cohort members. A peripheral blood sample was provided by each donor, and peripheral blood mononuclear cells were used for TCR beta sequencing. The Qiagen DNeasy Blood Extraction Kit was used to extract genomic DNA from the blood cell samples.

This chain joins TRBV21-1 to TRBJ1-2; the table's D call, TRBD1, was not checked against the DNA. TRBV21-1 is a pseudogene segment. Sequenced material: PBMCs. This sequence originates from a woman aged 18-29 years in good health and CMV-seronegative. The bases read TGTGCCAGCAGCGCAGGGACAGCGGATAACTATGGCTACACCTTC. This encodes CASSAGTADNYGYTF.